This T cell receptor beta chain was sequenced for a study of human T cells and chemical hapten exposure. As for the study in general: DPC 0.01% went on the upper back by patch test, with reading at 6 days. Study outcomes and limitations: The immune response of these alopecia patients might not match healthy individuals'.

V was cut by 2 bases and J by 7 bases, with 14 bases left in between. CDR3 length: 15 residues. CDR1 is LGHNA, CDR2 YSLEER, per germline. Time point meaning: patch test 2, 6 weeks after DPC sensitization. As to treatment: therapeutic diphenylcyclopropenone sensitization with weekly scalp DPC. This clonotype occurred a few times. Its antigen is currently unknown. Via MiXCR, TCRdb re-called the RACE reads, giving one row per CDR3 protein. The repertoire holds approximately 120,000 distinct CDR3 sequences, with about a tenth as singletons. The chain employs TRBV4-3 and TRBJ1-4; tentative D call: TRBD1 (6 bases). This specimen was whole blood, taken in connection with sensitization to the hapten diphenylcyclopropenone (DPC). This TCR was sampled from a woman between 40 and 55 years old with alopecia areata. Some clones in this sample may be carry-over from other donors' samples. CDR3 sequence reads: CASSQYSGGGEKLFF. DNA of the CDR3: TGCGCCAGCAGCCAATATTCCGGGGGCGGTGAAAAACTGTTTTTT.